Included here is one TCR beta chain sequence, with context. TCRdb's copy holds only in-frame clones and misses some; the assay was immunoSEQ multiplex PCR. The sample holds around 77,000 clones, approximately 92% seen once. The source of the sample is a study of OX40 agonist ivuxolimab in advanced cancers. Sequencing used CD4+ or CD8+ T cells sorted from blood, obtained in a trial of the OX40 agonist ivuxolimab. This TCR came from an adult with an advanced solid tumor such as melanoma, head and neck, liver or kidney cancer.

CDR3 nucleotide sequence: TGTGCCAGCAGGCCGCCGGACAGCAACAATCAGCCCCAGCATTTT. Its translation is CASRPPDSNNQPQHF. This chain links TRBV6-1 with TRBJ1-5, with D possibly being TRBD1 (6 bases). V was trimmed by 6 bases and J by 3 bases, leaving 15 bases between them. Per the germline V gene, CDR1 is MNHNS and CDR2 is SASEGT. The CDR3 sequence is 15 residues long.